The present TCR beta chain was sequenced within a study of blood T cell repertoires in COVID-19. Looking at the study overall: Sites across the United States, Italy and Spain contributed samples from acute and convalescent COVID-19. PBMCs, B-cell-depleted T cells, or T cells provided the cDNA or gDNA that made up the material.

In the original analysis: Amplification of reference gene primers was used by the study to estimate nucleated cell counts. Measured with immunoSEQ multiplex PCR; TCRdb has only the in-frame clones, and not every one. That table gives V, J and clone size, and the DNA gave D and trimming. The repertoire holds just over 650,000 clones, with 80% to 90% as singletons. V lost 4 bases to trimming and J lost 7 bases, with 23 bases between them. CDR3 length equals 16 residues. Germline V gene data show CDR1 as SGHTA and CDR2 as FQGNSA. V is TRBV7-2 and J is TRBJ2-7, with a weak D call TRBD2 (7 bases). Sequencing was done on a sample of peripheral blood. This clonotype was obtained from a woman between 18 and 29 years old with acute or convalescent COVID-19. CDR3 loop: CASSSTAGAASGEQYF. CDR3 DNA: TGTGCCAGCAGCTCCACGGCGGGGGCGGCCTCGGGGGAGCAGTACTTC.